The source of this T cell receptor beta chain is a study of beta chain features in type 1 diabetes. Study outcomes and limitations: Patients with Type 1 diabetes showed moderately but significantly shorter TCRB CDR3s in all four CD4+ subsets.

The investigators reverse transcribed all of the isolated RNA, so they sequenced expressed TCRB transcripts. Produced via immunoSEQ multiplex PCR; TCRdb's table is partial and in-frame only. The sample carries some 350,000 clones, approximately 13% recorded once. In germline, CDR1 is MNHEY, CDR2 SMNVEV (reference sequence). With 5 bases removed from V and 4 bases from J, the gap between germline ends came to 12 bases. The length of the CDR3 is 14 residues. Of note for this clone: The target antigen is unknown.

Sequencing was done on a sample of naive CD4+ T cells from blood. V and J are TRBV27 and TRBJ2-1; perhaps TRBD1 as D (6 bases). The clonotype originates from a woman between 18 and 30 years old with type 1 diabetes. The CDR3 DNA is TGTGCCAGCAGTCTCGGACAGTCGTACAATGAGCAGTTCTTC. As protein: CASSLGQSYNEQFF.